This TCR beta chain came from a study of beta chain features in type 1 diabetes. General study findings and limits: Lower insertion and higher deletion counts appeared at VDJ junctions in type 1 diabetes patients.

About this clone: Its antigen is undetermined.

Trimming pared 0 bases from V and 3 bases from J, leaving 13 bases between. There are 16 residues in the CDR3. From germline, CDR1 is SGHRS and CDR2 YFSETQ. As every portion of the isolated RNA was reverse transcribed, the sequencing read expressed TCRB transcripts. The data were produced by immunoSEQ multiplex PCR, yet TCRdb's version contains in-frame clones alone and is incomplete. The sample lists just over 600,000 clones; roughly 16% were seen once. The sequenced sample consisted of naive CD4+ T cells from blood. The sequence derives from a man aged 18 to 29 in good health. V is TRBV5-1 and J is TRBJ2-1, with unresolved D. The CDR3 nucleotides are TGCGCCAGCAGCTTGGCCAAGGAGAATCGCTACAATGAGCAGTTCTTC. Translated: CASSLAKENRYNEQFF.